Listed here is a single T cell receptor beta chain. Antigen specificity is unknown. An even split of each subset's genomic DNA across several immunoSEQ plates was performed. Approximately 30,000 T cell genomes (roughly 220 ng DNA) went into each sorted-subset replicate. TCRdb's copy holds only in-frame clones and misses some; the assay was immunoSEQ multiplex PCR. This table holds around 690,000 clones, about nine tenths found once. Deletions cut 0 bases from V and 3 bases from J, with 9 bases between. Looked up from germline, CDR1 is SGHKS and CDR2 is YYEKEE (reference sequence). This CDR3 is built from 14 residues. The sample comes from a study of shared clonotypes between healthy human individuals. Study-wide results and caveats: Memory subsets generally showed lower estimated richness than naive subsets.

Sample: memory CD8+ T cells from PBMCs. Documented subset: CD45RO+ cells pooled with CCR7-negative TemRA cells. This rearrangement joins TRBV5-5 to TRBJ1-1, with D maybe TRBD1 (5 bases). The receptor was isolated from a man between 18 and 35 years old in good health. Some clones in this sample may be carry-over from other donors' samples. As DNA, the CDR3 is TGTGCCAGCAGCTTGGCAGTGGGGGACACTGAAGCTTTCTTT. It yields the protein CASSLAVGDTEAFF.